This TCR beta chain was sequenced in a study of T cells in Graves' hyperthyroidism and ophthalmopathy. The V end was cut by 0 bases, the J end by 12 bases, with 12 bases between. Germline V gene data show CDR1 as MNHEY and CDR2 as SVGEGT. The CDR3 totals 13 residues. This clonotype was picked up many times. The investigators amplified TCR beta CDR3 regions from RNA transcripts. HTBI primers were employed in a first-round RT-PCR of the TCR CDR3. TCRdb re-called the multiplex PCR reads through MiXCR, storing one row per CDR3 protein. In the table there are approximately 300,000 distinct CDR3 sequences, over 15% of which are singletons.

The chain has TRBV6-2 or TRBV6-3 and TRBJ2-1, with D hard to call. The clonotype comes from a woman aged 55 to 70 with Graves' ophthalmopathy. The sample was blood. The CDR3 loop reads CASSYSSRFGQFF. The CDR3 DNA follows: TGTGCCAGCAGTTACTCGAGTAGATTTGGGCAGTTCTTC.